This TCR beta chain was sequenced for a study of T cell responses to AZD1222 COVID-19 vaccine. As for this clone: Its antigen is as yet unknown.

Per the germline V gene, CDR1 is SNHLY and CDR2 is FYNNEI. With 3 bases removed from V and 1 base from J, the gap between germline ends came to 6 bases. The CDR3 is 13 amino acids. Whole-study results and caveats: Spike regions recognized by vaccine-associated CD4 TCRs spanned the protein, led by 160-218 and 743-854.

The data were produced by immunoSEQ multiplex PCR, yet TCRdb's version contains in-frame clones alone and is incomplete. The sample records 150,000 to 180,000 clones, about nine tenths being singletons. V usage is TRBV2 and J usage is TRBJ1-1; D is ambiguous. The TCR originated in an adult in good health. The material sequenced was peripheral blood, taken on day 0 of MenACWY control vaccination. DNA of the CDR3: TGTGCCAGCAGTGATTGGGGGAACACTGAAGCTTTCTTT. Amino acid sequence: CASSDWGNTEAFF.